Each of the 27 T cell receptor beta chains below was sequenced from the same sample in a study of T cell responses to AZD1222 COVID-19 vaccine. TCRdb's copy holds only in-frame clones and misses some; the assay was immunoSEQ multiplex PCR. The profile covers 100,000 to 150,000 clones, with 80% to 90% appearing a single time and 8.5% to 12% taken by the ten largest. The sequencing used peripheral blood, collected on day 0 of AZD1222 vaccination. These receptors all come from an adult in good health.

The rearrangement joins TRBV7-9 to TRBJ2-1; 9 nucleotides match TRBD2. Germline V gene data show CDR1 as SEHNR and CDR2 as FQNEAQ (reference sequence). V lost 3 bases to trimming and J lost 5 bases; unmatched junction nucleotides: 5. This CDR3 has 15 residues. CDR3 residues: CASSLASGVNNEQFF. The CDR3, as DNA: TGTGCCAGCAGCTTGGCTAGCGGGGTGAACAATGAGCAGTTCTTC.

V usage is TRBV19 and J usage is TRBJ1-2; D remains unclear. Germline V gives CDR1 LNHDA, CDR2 SQIVND (reference sequence). The CDR3 is made up of 13 amino acids. The V end was cut by 5 bases, the J end by 3 bases, with 10 bases between. The CDR3 nucleotides are TGTGCCAGTAGTCGGACGGTCGACTATGGCTACACCTTC. Translated, it gives CASSRTVDYGYTF.

The rearrangement joins TRBV27 to TRBJ2-7; 7 bases fit TRBD1. With V trimmed by 5 bases and J by 4 bases, 5 bases remained unmatched. Germline CDR1 and CDR2: MNHEY and SMNVEV (reference sequence). The CDR3 covers 13 residues. The CDR3 nucleotides read TGTGCCAGCAGTATAGGGGGCGGGTACGAGCAGTACTTC. Translation gives CASSIGGGYEQYF.

This sequence joins TRBV10-3 and TRBJ2-3; D tentatively fits TRBD1 or TRBD2 (5 bases each). Trimming stripped 11 bases from V and 5 bases from J, with 20 bases between. Germline V gene sequence: CDR1 ENHRY, CDR2 SYGVKD. CDR3 length: 14 residues. CDR3 sequence reads: CALKAGRDGDTQYF. CDR3 nucleotides: TGTGCCCTCAAGGCGGGCAGGGATGGAGATACGCAGTATTTT.

The CDR3 protein is CASSPRAGNTIYF. The DNA for the CDR3 is TGTGCCAGCAGTCCCCGGGCTGGAAACACCATATATTTT. The gene calls are TRBV28 and TRBJ1-3; D is unresolved. The CDR3 length is 13 residues. Between the trimmed V and J ends, which lost 5 bases and 2 bases, there was a span of 7 bases. Germline assignment: CDR1 MDHEN and CDR2 SYDVKM.

V is TRBV7-4 and J is TRBJ1-3, with no clear D. CDR1 and CDR2 (germline): SGHVT, SQSDAQ. The CDR3 sequence is 15 residues long. Trimming shortened V by 1 base and J by 5 bases, and 12 bases separated the two germline ends. CDR3 DNA: TGTGCCAGCAGCTTAGGTCGCCTGGATCGAAACACCATATATTTT. Translated: CASSLGRLDRNTIYF.

This chain connects TRBV6-5 to TRBJ1-1; D not resolved. Looked up from germline, CDR1 is MNHEY and CDR2 is SVGAGI. The CDR3 is made up of 15 amino acids. The germline V and J ends were trimmed by 2 bases and 0 bases, with 10 bases remaining between them. In nucleotides, the CDR3 is TGTGCCAGCAGTTACCAACAGAATATGAACACTGAAGCTTTCTTT. This codes for CASSYQQNMNTEAFF.

This clone has more than one count but fewer than ten. The J gene is TRBJ1-2, the V gene TRBV9, with D perhaps matching TRBD1 (6 bases). Trimming pared 3 bases from V and 7 bases from J, leaving 13 bases between. Germline V CDR1 and CDR2: SGDLS, YYNGEE. CDR3 size: 13 residues. CDR3 sequence: CASSEGGRGGYTF. As DNA, the CDR3 is TGTGCCAGCAGCGAGGGGGGGCGTGGTGGCTACACCTTC. Based on the CDR3 plus reference TRBV9 and TRBJ1-2, the full variable domain is DSGVTQTPKHLITATGQRVTLRCSPRSGDLSVYWYQQSLDQGLQFLIQYYNGEERAKGNILERFSAQQFPDLHSELNLSSLELGDSALYFCASSEGGRGGYTFGSGTRLTVV.

The genes are TRBV5-1 and TRBJ1-5; 7 bases agree with TRBD1. Germline V lookup: CDR1 SGHRS, CDR2 YFSETQ. CDR3 length equals 14 residues. V lost 3 bases to trimming and J lost 6 bases; unmatched junction nucleotides: 6. This CDR3 is CASSSTGEGQPQHF. Here the CDR3 DNA reads TGCGCCAGCAGCTCAACAGGGGAGGGTCAGCCCCAGCATTTT.

V usage is TRBV7-9 and J usage is TRBJ1-1, with TRBD1 as a possible D gene (6 bases). The CDR3 spans 12 residues. Trimming removed 5 bases from V and 8 bases from J, with 12 bases in between. Germline assignment: CDR1 SEHNR and CDR2 FQNEAQ (reference sequence). The CDR3 nucleotides read TGTGCCAGCAGCCATACCAGGGGAGAAGCTTTCTTT. Encoded protein: CASSHTRGEAFF.

This rearrangement joins TRBV12-5 to TRBJ2-5; TRBD1 or TRBD2 may be the D gene (5 bases each). The V gene lost 8 bases and the J gene lost 2 bases, with 12 bases spanning the gap. Germline assignment: CDR1 LGHNT and CDR2 FRNRAP. There are 13 residues in the CDR3. The CDR3 spells CASSGTDQETQYF. Here the CDR3 DNA reads TGTGCTAGTTCTGGGACGGATCAAGAGACCCAGTACTTC. The full variable domain, rest sourced from reference TRBV12-5 and TRBJ2-5, is DARVTQTPRHKVTEMGQEVTMRCQPILGHNTVFWYRQTMMQGLELLAYFRNRAPLDDSGMPKDRFSAEMPDATLATLKIQPSEPRDSAVYFCASSGTDQETQYFGPGTRLLVL.

The chain links TRBV10-1 to TRBJ2-7; 9 positions match TRBD1. Germline assignment: CDR1 WNHNN and CDR2 SYGVQD (reference sequence). CDR3 length: 16 amino acids. J was trimmed by 0 bases and V by 7 bases; bases with no gene match: 10. CDR3 coding DNA: TGCGCCAGCACCAGTCTGGGACAGGGCAACTCCTACGAGCAGTACTTC. Protein sequence: CASTSLGQGNSYEQYF.

CDR3 protein: CASSLGVDFNEQFF. CDR3 nucleotide sequence: TGCGCCAGCAGCTTAGGGGTAGATTTCAATGAGCAGTTCTTC. The gene calls are TRBV5-1 and TRBJ2-1; D might be TRBD1 (5 bases). The CDR3 covers 14 residues. V shed 2 bases and J shed 6 bases, with 12 bases lying between them. CDR1 SGHRS and CDR2 YFSETQ come from the germline V gene.

The chain combines TRBV27 with TRBJ2-2; D may be TRBD2 (5 bases). The V and J ends lost 7 bases and 6 bases respectively, with 18 bases between them. CDR1 MNHEY and CDR2 SMNVEV come from the germline V gene (reference sequence). CDR3 size: 15 residues. CDR3 protein: CASTSLEFIAGELFF. The CDR3 nucleotides are TGTGCCAGCACCTCACTAGAGTTTATCGCCGGGGAGCTGTTTTTT.

V usage is TRBV2 and J usage is TRBJ1-4; D ambiguous. This CDR3 has 12 residues. Between the trimmed V and J ends, which lost 7 bases and 7 bases, there was a span of 10 bases. From germline, CDR1 is SNHLY and CDR2 FYNNEI. The DNA of the CDR3 is TGTGCCAGCACGGTTGCTGGTGAAAAACTGTTTTTT. As protein: CASTVAGEKLFF.

This clone was recorded once. This rearrangement joins TRBV5-5 to TRBJ1-2; the D is unclear. The V gene lost 0 bases and the J gene lost 8 bases, with 8 bases spanning the gap. The CDR3 runs to 12 residues. Germline values: CDR1 SGHKS, CDR2 YYEKEE (reference sequence). The CDR3 nucleotides are TGTGCCAGCAGCTTGGCAAAGCCGGGCTACACCTTC. As protein: CASSLAKPGYTF.

The rearrangement joins TRBV28 to TRBJ2-7; D is unclear. Germline loops: CDR1 MDHEN, CDR2 SYDVKM. The V and J ends lost 6 bases and 3 bases respectively, with 15 bases between them. This CDR3 has 14 amino acids. The CDR3 spells CASSQTYSLYEQYF. Written as DNA, the CDR3 is TGTGCCAGCAGCCAGACCTATTCACTCTACGAGCAGTACTTC.

On this clone: An end of the junction differs from the germline gene, which may be a read error. This chain joins TRBV20-1 and TRBJ2-7; D ambiguous. The CDR3 is 13 residues long. Germline lookup yields CDR1 DFQATT and CDR2 SNEGSKA (reference sequence). CDR3 DNA sequence: TGCAGTGCTAGTATGGTAGTGATGGGCGAGCAGTACTTT. It is translated as CSASMVVMGEQYF.

The chain links TRBV5-1 to TRBJ2-1, with D perhaps matching TRBD2 (5 bases). Deletions cut 5 bases from V and 4 bases from J, with 10 bases between. CDR3 length: 13 residues. In germline, CDR1 is SGHRS, CDR2 YFSETQ. The CDR3 loop is CASSSDSYNEQFF. For the CDR3, the DNA is TGCGCCAGCAGTTCGGACTCTTACAATGAGCAGTTCTTC. The entire variable domain, with the rest obtained from reference TRBV5-1 and TRBJ2-1, is as follows: KAGVTQTPRYLIKTRGQQVTLSCSPISGHRSVSWYQQTPGQGLQFLFEYFSETQRNKGNFPGRFSGRQFSNSRSEMNVSTLELGDSALYLCASSSDSYNEQFFGPGTRLTVL.

This rearrangement joins TRBV19 to TRBJ1-1, with a tentative D call TRBD1 (6 bases). The CDR3 totals 15 residues. Per germline, CDR1 LNHDA and CDR2 SQIVND (reference sequence). V was cut by 5 bases and J by 0 bases, with 13 bases left in between. CDR3 nucleotide sequence: TGTGCCAGTAGTCCGCATACAGGGATGAACACTGAAGCTTTCTTT. This codes for CASSPHTGMNTEAFF.

This chain joins TRBV5-1 and TRBJ1-1; D call uncertain. This CDR3 spans 15 amino acids. V lost 0 bases to trimming and J lost 1 base, with 10 bases between them. Germline CDR1 is SGHRS and CDR2 is YFSETQ. The CDR3 spells CASSLDGRTNTEAFF. Written as DNA, the CDR3 is TGCGCCAGCAGCTTGGATGGCAGGACGAACACTGAAGCTTTCTTT.

The V gene is TRBV27, the J gene TRBJ2-7; D is possibly TRBD1 (6 bases). The CDR3 extends over 14 amino acids. Trimming pared 4 bases from V and 2 bases from J, leaving 12 bases between. In germline, CDR1 is MNHEY, CDR2 SMNVEV (reference sequence). CDR3 bases: TGTGCCAGCAGTTCGACAGGCCGGCCCTACGAGCAGTACTTC. Its translation: CASSSTGRPYEQYF.

V usage is TRBV6-2 or TRBV6-3 and J usage is TRBJ2-2; 8 bases agree with TRBD1. CDR3 size: 14 residues. V shed 6 bases, J shed 7 bases, and the junction held 7 bases outside the gene matches. Germline lookup yields CDR1 MNHEY and CDR2 SVGEGT. The CDR3 loop reads CASSPTGVHGELFF. CDR3 coding DNA: TGTGCCAGCAGCCCGACAGGGGTCCACGGGGAGCTGTTTTTT.

This chain links TRBV4-1 with TRBJ1-5; 8 bases fit TRBD1. V lost 3 bases to trimming and J lost 2 bases; unmatched junction nucleotides: 6. The CDR3 contains 16 residues. CDR1 is MGHRA, CDR2 YSYEKL, per germline. For the CDR3, the DNA is TGCGCCAGCAGCCATCCCGGACAGGGAGGCAATCAGCCCCAGCATTTT. This gives the protein CASSHPGQGGNQPQHF.

Only a few counts were recorded for this clone. This rearrangement joins TRBV7-9 to TRBJ2-2; D is uncertain. The V end lost 3 bases, the J end lost 6 bases, and 8 bases lay between the germline ends. Germline CDR1 is SEHNR and CDR2 is FQNEAQ (reference sequence). This CDR3 has 13 amino acids. For the CDR3, the DNA is TGTGCCAGCAGCTTGTTGTTAGCCGGGGAGCTGTTTTTT. It translates to CASSLLLAGELFF.

The V gene is TRBV10-3, the J gene TRBJ1-6, with a possible D match to TRBD1 (5 bases). The CDR3 is 13 residues long. V lost 8 bases and J 7 bases, leaving 12 bases between the germline ends. CDR1 is ENHRY and CDR2 is SYGVKD in the germline V gene. The CDR3 nucleotides are TGTGCCATCCACCAGGACATGAATTCACCCCTCCACTTT. Encoded protein: CAIHQDMNSPLHF.

The genes are TRBV27 and TRBJ2-1; 7 positions match TRBD2. The V and J ends lost 7 bases and 14 bases, in that order; junction bases with no gene match: 14. CDR3 length equals 13 residues. Germline V gene sequence: CDR1 MNHEY, CDR2 SMNVEV (reference sequence). The CDR3 DNA reads TGTGCCAGCACCTATATCGGGGGGATGGAAAAGTTCTTC. It specifies CASTYIGGMEKFF.